Following are 31 T cell receptor beta chains from one sample sequenced in a study of cytomegalovirus exposure and HLA in healthy donors. The PCR had 60 Vbeta and 13 Jbeta primers. The data were produced by immunoSEQ multiplex PCR, yet TCRdb's version contains in-frame clones alone and is incomplete. The table for this sample gives 150,000 to 200,000 clones. The sample consisted of PBMCs. These receptors all come from a woman aged 55-70 years in good health and CMV-seronegative.

V is TRBV27 and J is TRBJ1-2, with 7 bases identical to TRBD1. CDR3 length: 16 residues. CDR1 is MNHEY and CDR2 is SMNVEV in the germline V gene (reference sequence). The trim removed 3 bases at V and 3 bases at J, leaving 10 bases unmatched. The CDR3 loop is CASSFAKRQGHYGYTF. DNA for the CDR3: TGTGCCAGCAGTTTCGCCAAGAGACAGGGTCACTATGGCTACACCTTC.

V and J are TRBV7-9 and TRBJ2-5; 12 nucleotides align to TRBD2. V lost 2 bases to trimming and J lost 6 bases; unmatched junction nucleotides: 4. Germline V gene data show CDR1 as SEHNR and CDR2 as FQNEAQ (reference sequence). This CDR3 spans 15 amino acids. In nucleotides, the CDR3 is TGTGCCAGCAGCTTACTAGCGGGAGGGGCGAAGACCCAGTACTTC. It codes for CASSLLAGGAKTQYF.

CDR3 sequence reads: CASSLAGVSGETQYF. In DNA, the CDR3 is TGTGCCAGCAGTTTGGCGGGAGTTTCGGGGGAGACCCAGTACTTC. The chain links TRBV9 to TRBJ2-5, with 7 nucleotides matching TRBD2. The CDR3 length is 15 residues. The J segment lost 5 bases and the V segment lost 5 bases, leaving 12 bases of the junction unmatched. The germline gives CDR1 SGDLS, CDR2 YYNGEE.

The chain couples TRBV7-6 to TRBJ2-3; TRBD2 matches 12 bases. Trimming removed 1 base from V and 4 bases from J; junction bases left unmatched: 3. Germline V gives CDR1 SGHVS, CDR2 FNYEAQ. CDR3 length equals 16 residues. The CDR3 bases are TGTGCCAGCAGCTTAGTCCTAGCGGGAGGGCCAGATACGCAGTATTTT. Its protein is CASSLVLAGGPDTQYF.

The chain employs TRBV6-5 and TRBJ2-7, with 13 nucleotides matching TRBD2. This CDR3 has 15 amino acids. Germline CDR1 MNHEY, CDR2 SVGAGI. After removal of 2 bases from V and 3 bases from J, the junction contained 1 base not matched to a gene. The CDR3 reads CASSYRTSGSYEQYF. DNA of the CDR3: TGTGCCAGCAGTTACCGGACTAGCGGGAGCTACGAGCAGTACTTC.

The CDR3 sequence is CASSEAEPGQTQYF. In DNA form, the CDR3 reads TGTGCCAGCAGTGAAGCAGAGCCAGGGCAGACCCAGTACTTC. The chain employs TRBV6-1 and TRBJ2-5, with D perhaps TRBD1 (5 bases). The V and J ends lost 0 bases and 6 bases respectively, with 11 bases between them. The CDR3 consists of 14 residues. The germline CDR1 and CDR2 sequences are MNHNS and SASEGT.

The J gene is TRBJ1-2, the V gene TRBV7-3, with 8 bases lining up with TRBD1. CDR3 length: 14 amino acids. V was pared by 2 bases and J by 6 bases, with 5 bases of the junction left unmatched. CDR1 is SGHTA and CDR2 is FQGTGA in the germline V gene. The CDR3 DNA reads TGTGCCAGCAGCTTAGGCAGGGGGCAGGATGGCTACACCTTC. Translated: CASSLGRGQDGYTF.

Here the CDR3 reads CASSIPYLSSGNTIYF. The CDR3 nucleotides are TGTGCCAGCAGCATCCCGTATCTTAGCTCTGGAAACACCATATATTTT. V and J are TRBV7-2 and TRBJ1-3; D is unresolved. This CDR3 is built from 16 residues. Trimming removed 5 bases at V and 0 bases at J, with 14 bases between. CDR1 is SGHTA and CDR2 is FQGNSA in the germline V gene.

V usage is TRBV6-4 and J usage is TRBJ1-6; D is undetermined. Germline-derived CDR1 and CDR2 are MRHNA and SNTAGT. Deletions cut 6 bases from V and 0 bases from J, with 21 bases between. This CDR3 has 19 amino acids. Here the CDR3 DNA reads TGTGCCAGCAGCATCCAGCCTTTTCAGCGCCCCTCCTATAATTCACCCCTCCACTTT. Its protein is CASSIQPFQRPSYNSPLHF.

The V gene is TRBV6-6, the J gene TRBJ1-5; 7 bases are a match to TRBD1. The CDR3 consists of 14 residues. Losses at the gene ends were 8 bases for V and 10 bases for J; bases not matched to a gene: 14. Germline V gives CDR1 MNHNY, CDR2 SVGAGI (reference sequence). The CDR3 sequence: CASRDSYIINPQHF. DNA for the CDR3: TGTGCCAGCCGGGACAGCTACATCATTAATCCCCAGCATTTT.

The J gene is TRBJ2-7, the V gene TRBV5-1; TRBD1 matches at 8 bases. The CDR3 totals 15 residues. Trimming removed 2 bases from V and 5 bases from J; junction bases left unmatched: 9. The germline gives CDR1 SGHRS, CDR2 YFSETQ. Written as DNA, the CDR3 is TGCGCCAGCAGCTTCTGGACAGGGAGGAACCACGAGCAGTACTTC. Translated: CASSFWTGRNHEQYF.

This chain uses TRBV10-3 with TRBJ2-3, with 8 bases fitting TRBD2. This CDR3 is built from 13 residues. Germline loops: CDR1 ENHRY, CDR2 SYGVKD. Unmatched junction bases numbered 4, after V lost 6 bases and J lost 5 bases. The CDR3 here is CAIRAGAGDTQYF. In nucleotides, the CDR3 is TGTGCCATCAGAGCGGGGGCCGGAGATACGCAGTATTTT.

V is TRBV10-3 and J is TRBJ1-4; 7 nucleotides align to TRBD1. The CDR3 has 15 amino acids. Trimming cost V 3 bases and J 6 bases; bases outside gene matches: 7. Looked up from germline, CDR1 is ENHRY and CDR2 is SYGVKD. The DNA of the CDR3 is TGTGCCATCAGTGATTCGACAGGGAATTATGAAAAACTGTTTTTT. Amino acids: CAISDSTGNYEKLFF.

This chain connects TRBV7-3 to TRBJ2-1, with a weak D call TRBD2 (5 bases). The CDR3 runs to 15 residues. Germline CDR1 reads SGHTA; CDR2 reads FQGTGA. Deletions cut 2 bases from V and 8 bases from J, with 16 bases between. For the CDR3, the DNA is TGTGCCAGCAGCTTAGAAGGGCGGGTAGACCATGAGCAGTTCTTC. It yields the protein CASSLEGRVDHEQFF.

This chain joins TRBV7-2 and TRBJ1-1, with D possibly matching TRBD1 (6 bases). Germline V CDR1 and CDR2: SGHTA, FQGNSA. V was pared by 5 bases and J by 3 bases, with 13 bases between. The length of the CDR3 is 14 residues. This CDR3 is CASSIQGVDTEAFF. DNA of the CDR3: TGTGCCAGCAGCATACAGGGAGTGGACACTGAAGCTTTCTTT.

V and J are TRBV7-8 and TRBJ1-1, with a weak D call TRBD1 (5 bases). The CDR3 covers 14 residues. Trimming removed 10 bases from V and 1 base from J, with 16 bases in between. CDR1 is SGHVS and CDR2 is FQNEAQ in the germline V gene. The DNA of the CDR3 is TGTGCCACCACATCAGGGAGGGGGAACACTGAAGCTTTCTTT. Encoded protein: CATTSGRGNTEAFF.

The CDR3 loop is CASSLTPGQQYF. Written as DNA, the CDR3 is TGTGCCAGCAGCTTAACCCCGGGACAGCAGTATTTT. The chain recombines TRBV5-4 with TRBJ2-3; TRBD1 might be the D (6 bases). Trimming left V 2 bases short and J 11 bases short, with 12 bases between. The CDR3 spans 12 residues. The V gene's germline CDR1 is SGHNT and CDR2 YYREEE (reference sequence).

This chain uses TRBV7-3 with TRBJ2-5; the D gene is possibly TRBD2 (6 bases). CDR3 size: 15 residues. The germline V gene has CDR1 SGHTA and CDR2 FQGTGA. V lost 1 base to trimming and J lost 3 bases, with 12 bases between them. CDR3 in amino acids: CASSLMGRGEETQYF. CDR3 sequence (DNA): TGTGCCAGCAGCTTAATGGGGCGCGGGGAAGAGACCCAGTACTTC.

V and J are TRBV18 and TRBJ2-1; 10 nucleotides match TRBD1. The CDR3 is 14 amino acids. J gave up 10 bases and V 3 bases, and 6 bases lay outside the gene matches. Germline CDR1 reads KGHSH; CDR2 reads LQKENI. The CDR3 coding sequence is TGTGCCAGCTCACCGGGACAGGGGTTTAGAGAGCAGTTCTTC. This encodes CASSPGQGFREQFF.

The chain joins TRBV18 to TRBJ1-1; D ambiguous. The CDR3 is 14 amino acids. Germline assignment: CDR1 KGHSH and CDR2 LQKENI. Trimming took off 2 bases at V and 3 bases at J, with 10 bases between the two ends. CDR3: CASSPGVGDTEAFF. CDR3 nucleotides: TGTGCCAGCTCACCAGGGGTCGGGGACACTGAAGCTTTCTTT.

As for this clone: The junction departs from the called germline gene at one end, perhaps through a read error. CDR3 bases: TGCGCCAGCAGCTTGTTGCTTTTCACAGATGCGCAGTATTTT. This sequence encodes CASSLLLFTDAQYF. This chain uses TRBV5-1 with TRBJ2-3; D is undetermined. Per germline, CDR1 SGHRS and CDR2 YFSETQ. The CDR3 spans 14 residues.

The chain has TRBV28 and TRBJ2-5; weak D call: TRBD2 (6 bases). The CDR3 totals 12 residues. V lost 3 bases and J lost 4, with 6 bases in between. Germline values: CDR1 MDHEN, CDR2 SYDVKM. The CDR3 DNA reads TGTGCCAGCAGTTTGGAGGGAGAGACCCAGTACTTC. It yields the protein CASSLEGETQYF.

This chain links TRBV7-8 with TRBJ2-7; 12 nucleotides line up with TRBD1. CDR3 length: 16 residues. The V gene end was trimmed by 3 bases and the J gene end by 7 bases; junction bases not matched to a gene: 10. CDR1 is SGHVS and CDR2 is FQNEAQ in the germline V gene. The DNA of the CDR3 is TGTGCCAGCAGCTTGGAGCCGGGACAGGGGGCGTGGGAGCAGTACTTC. Amino acid sequence: CASSLEPGQGAWEQYF.

V gene TRBV11-2 combines with J gene TRBJ1-1; D unclear. The CDR3 runs 15 residues. From germline, CDR1 is SGHAT and CDR2 FQNNGV. V lost 3 bases and J 3 bases, leaving 14 bases between the germline ends. CDR3 DNA sequence: TGTGCCAGCAGCTTTACTGCAGGCATAGACACTGAAGCTTTCTTT. This codes for CASSFTAGIDTEAFF.

About this clone itself: One end of the junction fails to match germline, which may point to a read error. The chain carries TRBV12-5 and TRBJ1-1, with a possible D match to TRBD1 (5 bases). CDR3 length: 16 amino acids. Germline CDR1 is LGHNT and CDR2 is FRNRAP. The CDR3 region has the DNA TGTGCTAGTGGTTTTATCAGGGTAGGGAAGAACCCTGAAGCTTTCTTT. Its translation: CASGFIRVGKNPEAFF.

The rearrangement joins TRBV7-8 to TRBJ2-5, with D perhaps matching TRBD2 (6 bases). The J call may be in error: the DNA end matches TRBJ2-7 better. The CDR3 contains 14 residues. Per germline, CDR1 SGHVS and CDR2 FQNEAQ. CDR3 protein: CASSLELGRYEQYF. The CDR3 region has the DNA TGTGCCAGCAGCTTAGAGCTGGGGAGGTACGAGCAGTACTTC.

This chain joins TRBV5-1 and TRBJ2-7; 7 bases align to TRBD1. After removal of 0 bases from V and 6 bases from J, the junction contained 0 bases not matched to a gene. CDR3 length equals 12 residues. From germline, CDR1 is SGHRS and CDR2 YFSETQ. CDR3 protein: CASSLGDSEQYF. DNA for the CDR3: TGCGCCAGCAGCTTGGGGGACAGCGAGCAGTACTTC.

This sequence joins TRBV2 and TRBJ2-5; D may be TRBD1 (5 bases). The V end was cut by 6 bases, the J end by 5 bases, with 10 bases between. The CDR3 is made up of 12 amino acids. In germline, CDR1 is SNHLY, CDR2 FYNNEI. The CDR3 sequence: CASSFQGETQYF. CDR3 nucleotides: TGTGCCAGCAGCTTCCAGGGCGAGACCCAGTACTTC.

The chain employs TRBV9 and TRBJ2-1; 11 nucleotides match TRBD2. V trimming: 4 bases; J trimming: 8 bases; junction bases outside the gene matches: 8. The CDR3 extends over 15 amino acids. Germline assignment: CDR1 SGDLS and CDR2 YYNGEE. The CDR3 loop reads CASSQTSGSTDEQFF. The DNA of the CDR3 is TGTGCCAGCAGCCAAACTAGCGGGAGTACGGATGAGCAGTTCTTC.

The rearrangement uses TRBV18 and TRBJ2-7; 7 bases line up with TRBD2. The CDR3 contains 13 residues. Per the germline V gene, CDR1 is KGHSH and CDR2 is LQKENI. V was clipped by 3 bases and J by 6 bases; unmatched bases: 5. The CDR3 sequence is CASSPTGGTEQYF. As DNA, the CDR3 is TGTGCCAGCTCACCTACGGGGGGAACCGAGCAGTACTTC.

The chain couples TRBV7-9 to TRBJ2-5, with 14 bases lining up with TRBD2. This CDR3 contains 16 residues. Losses at the gene ends were 5 bases for V and 4 bases for J; bases not matched to a gene: 6. Germline CDR1 reads SEHNR; CDR2 reads FQNEAQ (reference sequence). The CDR3 loop reads CASSPGLAGDGETQYF. In DNA, the CDR3 is TGTGCCAGCAGCCCGGGACTAGCGGGAGATGGAGAGACCCAGTACTTC.